This T cell receptor (beta chain) was recorded in a study of OX40 agonist ivuxolimab in advanced cancers. The CDR3 loop spans 15 amino acids. The V gene's germline CDR1 is KGHSH and CDR2 LQKENI. The V and J ends lost 4 bases and 2 bases, in that order; junction bases with no gene match: 5. Study-level results: The authors did not determine the antigen specificity of the expanded peripheral T cells.

About this clone itself: Its antigen is still unknown.

The table came from immunoSEQ multiplex PCR; TCRdb's copy has only in-frame clones and leaves some out. The sample includes about 63,000 clones, roughly nine tenths of them seen just once. The sample was CD4+ or CD8+ T cells sorted from blood, taken in a trial of the OX40 agonist ivuxolimab. This chain connects TRBV18 to TRBJ2-7; 10 nucleotides agree with TRBD1. The TCR sequence derives from an adult with an advanced solid tumor such as melanoma, head and neck, liver or kidney cancer. In DNA form, the CDR3 reads TGTGCCAGCTCACTTACTGGGACAGGGGCCTACGAGCAGTACTTC. The encoded protein is CASSLTGTGAYEQYF.